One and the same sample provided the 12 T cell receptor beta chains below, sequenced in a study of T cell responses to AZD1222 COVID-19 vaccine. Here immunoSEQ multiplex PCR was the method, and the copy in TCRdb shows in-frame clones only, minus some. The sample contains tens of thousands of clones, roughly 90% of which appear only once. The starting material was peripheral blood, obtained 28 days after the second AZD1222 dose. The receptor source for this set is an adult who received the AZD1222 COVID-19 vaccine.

The CDR3, as DNA: TGTGCCAGCAGTGAATCAATAGCGGGGGGTCAAGAGACCCAGTACTTC. It encodes CASSESIAGGQETQYF. The rearrangement uses TRBV25-1 and TRBJ2-5; the match to TRBD2 covers 10 bases. Germline values: CDR1 MGHDK, CDR2 SYGVNS. This CDR3 is built from 16 residues. Trimming took 1 base from V and 2 from J; bases not matched to a gene: 4.

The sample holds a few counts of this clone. In nucleotides, the CDR3 is TGTGCCAGCAGGGGACTAGCGGGAGGACGGAACACCGGGGAGCTGTTTTTT. It specifies CASRGLAGGRNTGELFF. This chain uses TRBV27 with TRBJ2-2, with 15 nucleotides matching TRBD2. The CDR3 runs to 17 residues. After removal of 6 bases from V and 1 base from J, the junction contained 3 bases not matched to a gene. Germline CDR1 and CDR2: MNHEY and SMNVEV (reference sequence).

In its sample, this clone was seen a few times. This CDR3 reads CASSDGGGVPYEQYF. The CDR3 region has the DNA TGTGCCAGCAGTGACGGTGGCGGGGTCCCCTACGAGCAGTACTTC. The chain combines TRBV2 with TRBJ2-7; TRBD2 is a possible D gene (6 bases). This CDR3 has 15 amino acids. Germline-derived CDR1 and CDR2 are SNHLY and FYNNEI. Trimming stripped 3 bases from V and 2 bases from J, with 14 bases between.

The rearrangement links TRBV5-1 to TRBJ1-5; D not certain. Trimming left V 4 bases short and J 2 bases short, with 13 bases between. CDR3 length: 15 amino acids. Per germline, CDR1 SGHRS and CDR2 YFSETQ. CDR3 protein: CASSPSLGGNQPQHF. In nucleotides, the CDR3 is TGCGCCAGCAGCCCCAGCCTCGGGGGCAATCAGCCCCAGCATTTT.

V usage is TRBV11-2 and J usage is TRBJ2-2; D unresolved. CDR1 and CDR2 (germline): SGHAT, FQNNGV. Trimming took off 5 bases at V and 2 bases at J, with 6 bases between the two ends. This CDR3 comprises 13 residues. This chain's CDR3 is CASSQTNTGELFF. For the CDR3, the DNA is TGTGCCAGCAGCCAGACAAACACCGGGGAGCTGTTTTTT.

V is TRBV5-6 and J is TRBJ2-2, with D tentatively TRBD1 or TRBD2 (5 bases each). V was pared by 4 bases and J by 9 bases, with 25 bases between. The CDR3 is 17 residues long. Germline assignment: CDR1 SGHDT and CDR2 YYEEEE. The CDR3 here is CASSRGSTGRAVRELFF. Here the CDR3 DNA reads TGTGCCAGCAGCAGAGGATCCACGGGACGGGCGGTGCGGGAGCTGTTTTTT.

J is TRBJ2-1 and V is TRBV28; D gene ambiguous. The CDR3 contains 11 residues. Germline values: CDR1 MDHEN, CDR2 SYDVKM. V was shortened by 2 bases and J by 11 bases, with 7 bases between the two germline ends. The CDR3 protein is CASSLPEQQFF. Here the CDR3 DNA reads TGTGCCAGCAGTTTACCGGAGCAGCAGTTCTTC.

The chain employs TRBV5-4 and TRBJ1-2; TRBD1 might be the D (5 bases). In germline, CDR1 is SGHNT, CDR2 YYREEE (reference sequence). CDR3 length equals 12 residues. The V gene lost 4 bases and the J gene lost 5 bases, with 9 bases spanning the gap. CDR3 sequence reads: CASSADSYGYTF. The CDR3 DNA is TGTGCCAGCAGCGCTGACAGTTATGGCTACACCTTC.

CDR3 protein: CASSGTGSDTQYF. The CDR3 DNA sequence: TGTGCCAGTAGCGGGACAGGGTCAGATACGCAGTATTTT. This sequence joins TRBV19 and TRBJ2-3, with 9 positions matching TRBD1. Per the germline V gene, CDR1 is LNHDA and CDR2 is SQIVND (reference sequence). J was trimmed by 4 bases and V by 6 bases; bases with no gene match: 2. The CDR3 covers 13 residues.

CDR3 sequence: CASSFADRGRLNTGELFF. The CDR3 coding sequence is TGTGCCAGCAGCTTCGCTGACAGGGGGCGGTTGAACACCGGGGAGCTGTTTTTT. The chain combines TRBV11-2 with TRBJ2-2; 10 nucleotides align to TRBD1. CDR1 and CDR2 from the germline V gene are SGHAT and FQNNGV. This CDR3 is 18 amino acids long. The V segment lost 3 bases and the J segment 1 base; nucleotides outside the gene matches: 8. Full variable domain (outside the CDR3, taken from reference TRBV11-2 and TRBJ2-2): EAGVAQSPRYKIIEKRQSVAFWCNPISGHATLYWYQQILGQGPKLLIQFQNNGVVDDSQLPKDRFSAERLKGVDSTLKIQPAKLEDSAVYLCASSFADRGRLNTGELFFGEGSRLTVL.

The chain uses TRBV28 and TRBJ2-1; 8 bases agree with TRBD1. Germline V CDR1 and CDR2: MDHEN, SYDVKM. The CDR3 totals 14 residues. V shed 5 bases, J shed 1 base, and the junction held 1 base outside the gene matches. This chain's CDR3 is CASSTGGSYNEQFF. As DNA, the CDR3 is TGTGCCAGCAGTACAGGGGGGTCCTACAATGAGCAGTTCTTC.

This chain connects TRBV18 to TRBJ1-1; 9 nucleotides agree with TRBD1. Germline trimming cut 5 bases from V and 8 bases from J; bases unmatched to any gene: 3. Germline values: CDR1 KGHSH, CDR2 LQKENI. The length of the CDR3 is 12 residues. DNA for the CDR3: TGTGCCAGCTCAGCCGGGACAGGGGAAGCTTTCTTT. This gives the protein CASSAGTGEAFF.